What follows is one T cell receptor beta chain and its context. What it binds is unknown. The sample is drawn from a study of cytomegalovirus exposure and HLA in healthy donors. Among the 120 subjects of the validation cohort, separate from the 666-subject first cohort, were the donors. Notes on the study in general: First-cohort TCR clusters were later found to tend to co-occur in the 90 to 150 validation repertoires. Per published reports, the classifier diagnosed cytomegalovirus status with high specificity and sensitivity.

Profiled with immunoSEQ multiplex PCR; TCRdb holds only in-frame clones, not every one. In the table there are 220,000 or so clones, over 70% of which are singletons. V was trimmed by 5 bases and J by 5 bases, leaving 15 bases between them. This CDR3 is built from 15 residues. The V gene's germline CDR1 is SGHAT and CDR2 FQNNGV. The chain recombines TRBV11-2 with TRBJ1-4; D possibly corresponds to TRBD1 (5 bases). Sequencing was carried out using PBMCs. This TCR was sampled from a young woman in good health and CMV-seropositive. The CDR3 loop is CASSPRGSLNEKLFF. The CDR3 nucleotides read TGTGCCAGCAGCCCTCGGGGCTCTCTAAATGAAAAACTGTTTTTT.